The 15 T cell receptor beta chains below were found in one sample sequenced in a study of tumor and adjacent non-tumor tissue in lung cancer. Three rounds of nested PCR, following a modified ARM-PCR protocol, produced the TCRbeta library. MiXCR, run by TCRdb on the multiplex PCR reads, gives a single entry per CDR3 protein. The table shows some 80,000 distinct CDR3 sequences, with 76% occurring only once. No cell sorting was done before RNA was extracted from the tissue. The normal lung tissue was taken more than 3 cm from the tumor edge. The sequencing input was distant non-tumor lung tissue. Receptors originate from a woman in her forties or fifties with non-small cell lung cancer.

This clonotype was detected a few times. At one end, the junction sequence differs from germline, possibly due to a read error. V usage is TRBV11-3 and J usage is TRBJ2-2; D is possibly TRBD2 (5 bases). Germline V lookup: CDR1 SGHNT, CDR2 YENEEA. This CDR3 has 13 amino acids. CDR3 in amino acids: CASSLRRTGEQFF. The DNA for the CDR3 is TGTGCCAGCAGCCTGAGACGGACCGGGGAGCAGTTTTTT.

This clonotype has only one observation. At one boundary the junction diverges from the germline segment, which might be a read error. The chain carries TRBV12-3 or TRBV12-4 and TRBJ2-2, with D possibly being TRBD1 (6 bases). This CDR3 is built from 16 residues. CDR3 coding DNA: TGTGCCATCAGTTTAGGGACAAGGACAAACACCGGGGAGCAGTTTTTT. This sequence encodes CAISLGTRTNTGEQFF.

The sample holds one count of this clonotype. The missing conserved phenylalanine or tryptophan at the end of this CDR3 makes a read error likely. This chain joins TRBV5-6 and TRBJ2-1; D is possibly TRBD1 or TRBD2 (5 bases each). V lost 7 bases to trimming and J lost 4 bases, with 21 bases between them. This CDR3 has 16 residues. Germline CDR1 and CDR2: SGHDT and YYEEEE. DNA of the CDR3: TGTGCCAGCGCTACGCCCGGGGCAAGCTCATACAATGAGCAGTTCTCC. Translating gives CASATPGASSYNEQFS.

V is TRBV29-1 and J is TRBJ2-7, with D perhaps matching TRBD1 or TRBD2 (5 bases each). Trimming shortened V by 4 bases and J by 3 bases, and 13 bases separated the two germline ends. Per the germline V gene, CDR1 is SQVTM and CDR2 is ANQGSEA. The CDR3 is made up of 13 amino acids. CDR3 in amino acids: CSVVGGILYEQYF. The CDR3 DNA sequence: TGCAGCGTTGTTGGGGGTATTCTCTACGAGCAGTACTTC.

Notes on this clonotype: A single base separates this from a much larger clone, so it may be a read error. CDR3 DNA sequence: TGTACCAGTAGTACCTCTGTCGGGTTCACTGAAGCTTTCTTT. This encodes CTSSTSVGFTEAFF. The chain combines TRBV19 with TRBJ1-1; D gene unclear. CDR1 and CDR2 (germline): LNHDA, SQIVND (reference sequence). This CDR3 contains 14 residues.

J is TRBJ2-6 and V is TRBV29-1; D gene unclear. CDR1 and CDR2 (germline): SQVTM, ANQGSEA. Trimming removed 8 bases at V and 0 bases at J, with 26 bases between. The CDR3 sequence is 19 residues long. In DNA, the CDR3 is TGCAGCCTTGTCCCCGTTGTAGACATCGGAGACTCTGGGGCCAACGTCCTGACTTTC. Translated, it gives CSLVPVVDIGDSGANVLTF.

On this clonotype itself: Germline and junction disagree at one end, which may indicate a read error. This sequence joins TRBV29-1 and TRBJ2-1, with D tentatively TRBD2 (6 bases). Per germline, CDR1 SQVTM and CDR2 ANQGSEA. The CDR3 sequence is 11 residues long. In DNA form, the CDR3 reads TGCACCATCAGTCGGGAGAATGAACAGTTCTTC. As protein: CTISRENEQFF.

The chain combines TRBV29-1 with TRBJ2-7; no definite D call. V was trimmed by 7 bases and J by 3 bases, leaving 19 bases between them. Germline CDR1 and CDR2: SQVTM and ANQGSEA. The CDR3 runs to 14 residues. The CDR3 is CSALSAISIYEQYF. The CDR3 bases are TGCAGCGCTCTCTCAGCGATTAGCATCTACGAGCAGTACTTC.

For this clonotype: Mismatch with germline at one junction end may stem from a read error. The gene calls are TRBV29-1 and TRBJ2-3, with D perhaps TRBD1 or TRBD2 (6 bases each). Germline assignment: CDR1 SQVTM and CDR2 ANQGSEA. This CDR3 is built from 15 residues. In nucleotides, the CDR3 is TGCAGCGTTGAAGTTCGGACAAGGGGGGCAGATACGCGGTATTTT. As protein: CSVEVRTRGADTRYF.

This clonotype was seen repeatedly, ten times or more. This chain uses TRBV5-1 with TRBJ2-1; 16 bases fit TRBD2. This CDR3 has 15 amino acids. Germline V gene data show CDR1 as SGHRS and CDR2 as YFSETQ. V lost 0 bases to trimming and J lost 10 bases; unmatched junction nucleotides: 1. CDR3 nucleotides: TGCGCCAGCAGCTTGGGGGGACTAGCGGGAGGGGAGCAGTTCTTC. Its protein is CASSLGGLAGGEQFF.

The chain links TRBV24-1 to TRBJ2-2; 7 bases align to TRBD1. Germline CDR1 and CDR2: KGHDR and SFDVKD. Trimming at V came to 11 bases and at J to 4 bases, leaving 9 bases not matched to a gene. The CDR3 length is 14 residues. CDR3 coding DNA: TGTGCCATCGCACAGGGGATGGGCACCGGGGAGCTGTTTTTT. Protein: CAIAQGMGTGELFF.

In its sample, this clonotype was seen a few times. J is TRBJ2-1 and V is TRBV30; D is unclear. Germline CDR1 reads GTSNPN; CDR2 reads SVGIG (reference sequence). V dropped 0 bases and J dropped 7 bases, with 13 bases sitting between them. CDR3 length equals 14 residues. The CDR3 DNA sequence: TGTGCCTGGAGTGTAGTTTTGACCCGAAATGAGCAGTTCTTC. Translation gives CAWSVVLTRNEQFF. Based on the CDR3 plus reference TRBV30 and TRBJ2-1, the full variable domain is SQTIHQWPATLVQPVGSPLSLECTVEGTSNPNLYWYRQAAGRGLQLLFYSVGIGQISSEVPQNLSASRPQDRQFILSSKKLLLSDSGFYLCAWSVVLTRNEQFFGPGTRLTVL.

Of note for this clonotype: One end of the junction is discordant with germline, which a read error may explain. The chain employs TRBV12-3 or TRBV12-4 and TRBJ2-2, with 9 nucleotides matching TRBD2. The CDR3 extends over 18 amino acids. For the CDR3, the DNA is TGTGCCAGCAGAGGACTAGCGAGAGGGTCAGGAGTCACCGGGGAGTTGTTTTTT. Protein: CASRGLARGSGVTGELFF.

In its sample, this clonotype was seen many times. The chain links TRBV7-9 to TRBJ2-7; 8 nucleotides match TRBD2. This CDR3 is 16 amino acids long. V dropped 5 bases and J dropped 0; count of bases not matched to a gene: 9. Germline assignment: CDR1 SEHNR and CDR2 FQNEAQ (reference sequence). CDR3: CASSHLGGLVSYEQYF. Written as DNA, the CDR3 is TGTGCCAGCAGCCACCTTGGGGGACTAGTCTCCTACGAGCAGTACTTC.

Remarks on this clonotype: A read error may account for a junction end that differs from germline. The chain carries TRBV29-1 and TRBJ1-2; maybe TRBD1 (6 bases). The CDR3 contains 13 residues. Germline V gene lookup returns CDR1 SQVTM and CDR2 ANQGSEA. The CDR3 protein is CSVAHREIEGYTF. In DNA, the CDR3 is TGTAGCGTTGCTCACAGGGAAATAGAAGGCTACACCTTC.